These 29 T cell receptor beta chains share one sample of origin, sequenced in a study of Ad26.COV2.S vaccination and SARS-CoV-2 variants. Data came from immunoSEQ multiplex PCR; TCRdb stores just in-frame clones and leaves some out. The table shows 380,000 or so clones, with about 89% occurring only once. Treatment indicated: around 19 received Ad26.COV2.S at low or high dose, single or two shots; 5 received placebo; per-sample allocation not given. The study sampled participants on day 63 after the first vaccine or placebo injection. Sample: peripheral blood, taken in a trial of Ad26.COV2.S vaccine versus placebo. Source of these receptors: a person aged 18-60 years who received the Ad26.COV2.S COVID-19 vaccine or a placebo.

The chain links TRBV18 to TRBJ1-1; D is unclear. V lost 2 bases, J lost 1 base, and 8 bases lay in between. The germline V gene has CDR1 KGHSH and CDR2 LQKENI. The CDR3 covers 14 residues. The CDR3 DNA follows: TGTGCCAGCTCACCAGGCAGCTCGAACACTGAAGCTTTCTTT. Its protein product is CASSPGSSNTEAFF. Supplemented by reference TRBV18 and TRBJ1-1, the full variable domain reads NAGVMQNPRHLVRRRGQEARLRCSPMKGHSHVYWYRQLPEEGLKFMVYLQKENIIDESGMPKERFSAEFPKEGPSILRIQQVVRGDSAAYFCASSPGSSNTEAFFGQGTRLTVV.

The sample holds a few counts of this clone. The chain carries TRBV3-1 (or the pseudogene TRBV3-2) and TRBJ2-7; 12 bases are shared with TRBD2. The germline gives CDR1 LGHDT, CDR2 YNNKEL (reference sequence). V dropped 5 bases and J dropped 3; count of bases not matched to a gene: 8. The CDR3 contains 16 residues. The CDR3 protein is CASSKTLLAGGYEQYF. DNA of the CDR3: TGTGCCAGCAGCAAAACTCTACTAGCGGGAGGCTACGAGCAGTACTTC.

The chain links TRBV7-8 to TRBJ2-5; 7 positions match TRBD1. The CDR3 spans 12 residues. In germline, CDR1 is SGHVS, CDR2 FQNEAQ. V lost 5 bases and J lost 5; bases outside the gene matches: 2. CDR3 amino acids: CASSDRVETQYF. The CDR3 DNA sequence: TGTGCCAGCAGCGACAGGGTGGAGACCCAGTACTTC. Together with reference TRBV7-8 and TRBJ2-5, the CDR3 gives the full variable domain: GAGVSQSPRYKVAKRGQDVALRCDPISGHVSLFWYQQALGQGPEFLTYFQNEAQLDKSGLPSDRFFAERPEGSVSTLKIQRTQQEDSAVYLCASSDRVETQYFGPGTRLLVL.

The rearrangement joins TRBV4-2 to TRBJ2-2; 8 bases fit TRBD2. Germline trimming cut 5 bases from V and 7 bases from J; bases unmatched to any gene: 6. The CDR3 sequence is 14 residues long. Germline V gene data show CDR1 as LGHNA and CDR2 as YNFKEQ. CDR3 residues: CASSWPGGDGELFF. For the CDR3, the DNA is TGTGCCAGCAGCTGGCCGGGGGGGGACGGGGAGCTGTTTTTT.

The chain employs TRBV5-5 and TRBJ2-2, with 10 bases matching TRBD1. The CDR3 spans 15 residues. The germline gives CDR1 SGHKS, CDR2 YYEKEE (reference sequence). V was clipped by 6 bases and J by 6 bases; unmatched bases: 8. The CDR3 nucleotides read TGTGCCAGCACGGACAGGGGGACGGTACCCGGGGAGCTGTTTTTT. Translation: CASTDRGTVPGELFF.

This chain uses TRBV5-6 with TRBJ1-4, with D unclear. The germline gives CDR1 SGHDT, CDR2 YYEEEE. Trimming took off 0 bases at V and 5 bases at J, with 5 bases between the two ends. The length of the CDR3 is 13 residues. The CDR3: CASSLVQNEKLFF. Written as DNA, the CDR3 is TGTGCCAGCAGCTTGGTACAGAATGAAAAACTGTTTTTT.

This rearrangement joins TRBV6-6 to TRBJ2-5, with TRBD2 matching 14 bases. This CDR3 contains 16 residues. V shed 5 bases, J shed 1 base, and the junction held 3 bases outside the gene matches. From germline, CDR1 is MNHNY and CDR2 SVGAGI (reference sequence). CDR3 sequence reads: CASSPGTSGSQETQYF. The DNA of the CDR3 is TGTGCCAGCAGTCCCGGGACTAGCGGGAGCCAAGAGACCCAGTACTTC.

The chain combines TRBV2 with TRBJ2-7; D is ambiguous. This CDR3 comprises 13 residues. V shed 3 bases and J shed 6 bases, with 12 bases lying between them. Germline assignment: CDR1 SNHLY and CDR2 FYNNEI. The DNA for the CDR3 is TGTGCCAGCAGTGACGGCTATACCTCCGAGCAGTACTTC. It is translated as CASSDGYTSEQYF.

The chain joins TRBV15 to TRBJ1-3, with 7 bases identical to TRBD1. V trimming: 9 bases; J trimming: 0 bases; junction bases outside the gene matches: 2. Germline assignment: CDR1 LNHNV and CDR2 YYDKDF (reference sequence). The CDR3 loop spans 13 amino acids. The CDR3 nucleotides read TGTGCCACTAGGGACAGCTCTGGAAACACCATATATTTT. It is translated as CATRDSSGNTIYF.

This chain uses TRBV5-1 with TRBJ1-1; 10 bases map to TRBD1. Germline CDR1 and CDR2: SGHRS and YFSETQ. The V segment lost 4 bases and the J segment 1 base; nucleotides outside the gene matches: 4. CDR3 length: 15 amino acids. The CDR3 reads CASSDRDRGNTEAFF. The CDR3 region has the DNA TGCGCCAGCAGCGACCGGGACAGGGGGAACACTGAAGCTTTCTTT.

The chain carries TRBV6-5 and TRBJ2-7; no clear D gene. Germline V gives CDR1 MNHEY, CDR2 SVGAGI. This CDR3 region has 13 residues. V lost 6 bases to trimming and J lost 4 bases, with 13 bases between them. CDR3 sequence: CASRYGLLYEQYF. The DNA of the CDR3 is TGTGCCAGCAGATACGGGCTACTATACGAGCAGTACTTC.

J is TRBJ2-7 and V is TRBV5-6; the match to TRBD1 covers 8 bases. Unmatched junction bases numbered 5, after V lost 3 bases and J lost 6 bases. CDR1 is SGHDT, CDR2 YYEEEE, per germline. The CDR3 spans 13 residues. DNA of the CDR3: TGTGCCAGCAGCTGGACAACAGGGGGCGAGCAGTACTTC. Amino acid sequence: CASSWTTGGEQYF.

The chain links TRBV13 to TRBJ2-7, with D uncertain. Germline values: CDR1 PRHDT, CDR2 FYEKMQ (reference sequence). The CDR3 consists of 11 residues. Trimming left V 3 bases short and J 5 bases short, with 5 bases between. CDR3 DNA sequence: TGTGCCAGCAGCTTTTACAACGAGCAGTACTTC. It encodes CASSFYNEQYF.

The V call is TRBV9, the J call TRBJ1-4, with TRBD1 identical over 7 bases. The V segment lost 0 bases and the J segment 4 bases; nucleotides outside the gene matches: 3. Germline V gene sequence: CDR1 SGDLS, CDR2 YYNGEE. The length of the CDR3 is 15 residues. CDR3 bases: TGTGCCAGCAGCGTAGCAGGGGGGCTTAATGAAAAACTGTTTTTT. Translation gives CASSVAGGLNEKLFF.

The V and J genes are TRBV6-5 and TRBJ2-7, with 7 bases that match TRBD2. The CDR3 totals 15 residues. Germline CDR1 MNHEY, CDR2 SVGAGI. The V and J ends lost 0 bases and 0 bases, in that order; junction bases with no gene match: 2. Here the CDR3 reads CASSYSGGVSYEQYF. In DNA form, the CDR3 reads TGTGCCAGCAGTTACTCGGGGGGGGTCTCCTACGAGCAGTACTTC.

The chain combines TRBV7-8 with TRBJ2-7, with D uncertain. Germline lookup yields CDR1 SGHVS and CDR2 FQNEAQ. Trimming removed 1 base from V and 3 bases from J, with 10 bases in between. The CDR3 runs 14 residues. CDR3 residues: CASSLGWISYEQYF. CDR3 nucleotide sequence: TGTGCCAGCAGCTTAGGTTGGATTAGCTACGAGCAGTACTTC.

For the CDR3, the DNA is TGTGCCAGCACTCGCCCGCGGGACAGGGGAGGTCGGAACACTGAAGCTTTCTTT. Amino acid sequence: CASTRPRDRGGRNTEAFF. The chain has TRBV6-6 and TRBJ1-1, with 10 bases lining up with TRBD1. The CDR3 has 18 residues. The V gene end was trimmed by 7 bases and the J gene end by 1 base; junction bases not matched to a gene: 15. The germline V gene has CDR1 MNHNY and CDR2 SVGAGI (reference sequence).

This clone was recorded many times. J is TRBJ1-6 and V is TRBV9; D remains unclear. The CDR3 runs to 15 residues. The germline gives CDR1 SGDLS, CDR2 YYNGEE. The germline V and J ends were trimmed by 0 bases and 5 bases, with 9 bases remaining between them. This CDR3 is CASSVEAADNSPLHF. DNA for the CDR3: TGTGCCAGCAGCGTAGAGGCAGCCGATAATTCACCCCTCCACTTT.

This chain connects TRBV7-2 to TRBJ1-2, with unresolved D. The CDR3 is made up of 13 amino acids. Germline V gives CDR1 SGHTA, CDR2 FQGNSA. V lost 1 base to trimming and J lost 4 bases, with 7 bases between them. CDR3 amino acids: CASSLVQVYGYTF. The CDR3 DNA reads TGTGCCAGCAGCTTAGTGCAAGTCTATGGCTACACCTTC. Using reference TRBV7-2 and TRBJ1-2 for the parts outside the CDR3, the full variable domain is GAGVSQSPSNKVTEKGKDVELRCDPISGHTALYWYRQSLGQGLEFLIYFQGNSAPDKSGLPSDRFSAERTGGSVSTLTIQRTQQEDSAVYLCASSLVQVYGYTFGSGTRLTVV.

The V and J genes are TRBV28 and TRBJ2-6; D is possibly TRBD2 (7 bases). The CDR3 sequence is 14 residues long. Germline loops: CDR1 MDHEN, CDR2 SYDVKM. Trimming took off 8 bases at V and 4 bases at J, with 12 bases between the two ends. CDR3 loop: CASAGATGANVLTF. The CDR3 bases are TGTGCCAGCGCGGGGGCTACCGGGGCCAACGTCCTGACTTTC. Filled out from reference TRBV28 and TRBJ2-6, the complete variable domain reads DVKVTQSSRYLVKRTGEKVFLECVQDMDHENMFWYRQDPGLGLRLIYFSYDVKMKEKGDIPEGYSVSREKKERFSLILESASTNQTSMYLCASAGATGANVLTFGAGSRLTVL.

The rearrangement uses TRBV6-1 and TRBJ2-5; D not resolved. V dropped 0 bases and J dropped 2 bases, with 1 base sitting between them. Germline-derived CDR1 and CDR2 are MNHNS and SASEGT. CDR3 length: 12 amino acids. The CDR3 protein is CASSEAQETQYF. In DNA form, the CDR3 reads TGTGCCAGCAGTGAAGCGCAAGAGACCCAGTACTTC.

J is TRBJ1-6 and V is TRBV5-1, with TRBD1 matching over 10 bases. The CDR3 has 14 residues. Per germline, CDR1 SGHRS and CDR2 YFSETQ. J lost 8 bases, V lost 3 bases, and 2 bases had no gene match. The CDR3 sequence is CASSSGQGDSPLHF. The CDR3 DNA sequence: TGCGCCAGCAGCTCAGGACAGGGGGATTCACCCCTCCACTTT.

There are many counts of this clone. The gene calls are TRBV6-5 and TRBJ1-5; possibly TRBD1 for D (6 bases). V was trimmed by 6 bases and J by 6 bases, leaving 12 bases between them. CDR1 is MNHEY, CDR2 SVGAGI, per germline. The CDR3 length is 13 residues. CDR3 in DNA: TGTGCCAGCAGCGGAAGAGGGGGTCAGCCCCAGCATTTT. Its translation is CASSGRGGQPQHF.

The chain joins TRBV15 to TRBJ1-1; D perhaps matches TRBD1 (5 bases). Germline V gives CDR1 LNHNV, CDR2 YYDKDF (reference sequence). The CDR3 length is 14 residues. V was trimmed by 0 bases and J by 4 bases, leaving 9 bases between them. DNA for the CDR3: TGTGCCACCAGCAGAGATCGGGGGTCCACTGAAGCTTTCTTT. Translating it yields CATSRDRGSTEAFF.

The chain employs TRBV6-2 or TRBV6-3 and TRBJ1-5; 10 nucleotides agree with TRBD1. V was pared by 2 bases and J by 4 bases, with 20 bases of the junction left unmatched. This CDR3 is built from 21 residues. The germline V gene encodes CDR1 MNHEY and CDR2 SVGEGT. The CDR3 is CASSYEIGDRGAERGNQPQHF. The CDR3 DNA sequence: TGTGCCAGCAGTTACGAGATCGGGGACAGGGGTGCCGAGAGAGGGAATCAGCCCCAGCATTTT.

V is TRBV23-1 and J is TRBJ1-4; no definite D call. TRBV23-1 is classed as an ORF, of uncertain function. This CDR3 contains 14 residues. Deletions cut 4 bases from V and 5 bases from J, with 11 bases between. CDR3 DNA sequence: TGCGCCAGCAGTCTGCGGACCCCCAATGAAAAACTGTTTTTT. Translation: CASSLRTPNEKLFF.

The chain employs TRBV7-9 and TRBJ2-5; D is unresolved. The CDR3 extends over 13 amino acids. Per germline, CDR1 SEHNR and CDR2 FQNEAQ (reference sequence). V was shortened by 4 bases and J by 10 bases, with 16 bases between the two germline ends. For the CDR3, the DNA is TGTGCCAGCAGCTCGACTGCCCCAAGTGGCCAGTACTTC. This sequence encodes CASSSTAPSGQYF. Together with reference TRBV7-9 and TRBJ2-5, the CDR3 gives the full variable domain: DTGVSQNPRHKITKRGQNVTFRCDPISEHNRLYWYRQTLGQGPEFLTYFQNEAQLEKSRLLSDRFSAERPKGSFSTLEIQRTEQGDSAMYLCASSSTAPSGQYFGPGTRLLVL.

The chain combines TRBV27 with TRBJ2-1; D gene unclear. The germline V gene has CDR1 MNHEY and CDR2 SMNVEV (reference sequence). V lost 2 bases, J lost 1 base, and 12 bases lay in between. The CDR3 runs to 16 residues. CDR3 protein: CASSLNPGLSYNEQFF. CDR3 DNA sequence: TGTGCCAGCAGTTTAAATCCAGGCCTTTCCTACAATGAGCAGTTCTTC.

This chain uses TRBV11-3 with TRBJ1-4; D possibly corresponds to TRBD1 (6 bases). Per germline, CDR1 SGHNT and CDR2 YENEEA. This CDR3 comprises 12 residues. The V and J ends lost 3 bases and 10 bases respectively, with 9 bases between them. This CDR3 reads CASSLGASKLFF. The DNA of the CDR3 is TGTGCCAGCAGCTTGGGGGCATCAAAACTGTTTTTT.